The rows below give T cell receptor beta chains drawn from one sample of a study of blood T cell repertoires in COVID-19. TCRdb keeps only in-frame clones here, not all; method: immunoSEQ multiplex PCR. This table holds more than 120,000 clones, roughly nine tenths found once. Input material: peripheral blood. These receptors were taken from a human donor in a cohort sampled during active COVID-19. Each CDR3 is given with its conserved first and last residue. The D gene is left open where the match is weak. Clone size is not always given. Where it is, it says once, few, many or a class for expanded clones.

TRBD1 | few | TRBJ2-1 | TRBV4-1 | TGCGCCAGCAGCCAGGGACAGGGGGCTTTAGTATTAGGCTACAATGAGCAGTTCTTC | CASSQGQGALVLGYNEQFF
. | . | TRBJ2-5 | TRBV5-1 | TGCGCCAGCAGCGCTACTCAAGAGACCCAGTACTTC | CASSATQETQYF
TRBD1 | . | TRBJ2-3 | TRBV19 | TGTGCCAGTAGCCCAAACAGGGGTACAGATACGCAGTATTTT | CASSPNRGTDTQYF
. | . | TRBJ2-7 | TRBV9 | TGTGCCAGCAGCATAAGACAGCTGAGCTCCTACGAGCAGTACTTC | CASSIRQLSSYEQYF
TRBD2 | . | TRBJ2-1 | TRBV4-1 | TGCGCCAGCAGCCTAAAAATGCGGACTAGCGGGGTTTCCTACAATGAGCAGTTCTTC | CASSLKMRTSGVSYNEQFF
. | . | TRBJ2-3 | TRBV7-3 | TGTGCCAGCAGCTTGACGGGGTTAGACACAGATACGCAGTATTTT | CASSLTGLDTDTQYF
. | . | TRBJ2-3 | TRBV20-1 | TGCAGTGCTAGTGTGGGGGGACTCACAGATACGCAGTATTTT | CSASVGGLTDTQYF
TRBD1 | . | TRBJ1-3 | TRBV7-8 | TGTGCCAGCAGCCCCCTTCCGGGACAGGGGTCCTCTGGAAACACCATATATTTT | CASSPLPGQGSSGNTIYF
TRBD1 | . | TRBJ2-2 | TRBV27 | TGTGCCAGCAGTTGGGGACAGGACACCGGGGAGCTGTTTTTT | CASSWGQDTGELFF
. | . | TRBJ1-3 | TRBV9 | TGTGCCAGCAGCGATCGGACTGGAGGAAACACCATATATTTT | CASSDRTGGNTIYF
TRBD1 | . | TRBJ2-7 | TRBV2 | TGTGCCAGCGATAAGACAGGGAAGGGCGAGCAGTACTTC | CASDKTGKGEQYF
. | . | TRBJ1-1 | TRBV4-3 | TGCGCCAGCAGCCAAAACCCACCTCTGGTTTCGGGCCTAGGGGAGGGGACTGAAGCTTTCTTT | CASSQNPPLVSGLGEGTEAFF
. | . | TRBJ1-3 | TRBV4-1 | TGCGCCAGCAGCCGGAGAGGAGAAACTAAGGACAGCTCTGGAAACACCATATATTTT | CASSRRGETKDSSGNTIYF
TRBD2 | . | TRBJ2-5 | TRBV6-5 | TGTGCCAGCAGATTAGGACTAGCCGGGGAGACCCAGTACTTC | CASRLGLAGETQYF
TRBD2 | . | TRBJ2-2 | TRBV5-4 | TGTGCCAGCACCAGAACACGGGAGGCCGCCGGGGAGCTGTTTTTT | CASTRTREAAGELFF